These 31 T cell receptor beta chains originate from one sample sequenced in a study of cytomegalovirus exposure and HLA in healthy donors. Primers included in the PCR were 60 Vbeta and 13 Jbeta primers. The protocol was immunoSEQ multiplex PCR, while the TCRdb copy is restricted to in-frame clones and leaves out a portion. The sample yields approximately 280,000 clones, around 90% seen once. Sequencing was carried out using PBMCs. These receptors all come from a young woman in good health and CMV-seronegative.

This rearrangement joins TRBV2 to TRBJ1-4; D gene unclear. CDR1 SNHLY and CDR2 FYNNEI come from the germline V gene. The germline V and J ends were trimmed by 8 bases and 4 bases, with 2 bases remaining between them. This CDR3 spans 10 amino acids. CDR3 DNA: TGTGCCAGCCATAATGAAAAACTGTTTTTT. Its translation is CASHNEKLFF.

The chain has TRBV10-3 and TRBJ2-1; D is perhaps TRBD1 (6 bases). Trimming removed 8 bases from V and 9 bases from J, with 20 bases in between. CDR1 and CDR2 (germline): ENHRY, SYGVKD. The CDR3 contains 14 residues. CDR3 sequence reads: CAISKHREPLEQFF. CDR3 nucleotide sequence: TGTGCCATCTCAAAGCACAGGGAACCTCTTGAGCAGTTCTTC.

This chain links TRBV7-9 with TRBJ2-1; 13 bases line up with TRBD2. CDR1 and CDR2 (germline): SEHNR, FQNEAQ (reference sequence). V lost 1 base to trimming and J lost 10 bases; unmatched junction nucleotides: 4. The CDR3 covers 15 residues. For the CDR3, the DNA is TGTGCCAGCAGCTTAGAACTAGCGGGGGGGCGAGAGCAGTTCTTC. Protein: CASSLELAGGREQFF.

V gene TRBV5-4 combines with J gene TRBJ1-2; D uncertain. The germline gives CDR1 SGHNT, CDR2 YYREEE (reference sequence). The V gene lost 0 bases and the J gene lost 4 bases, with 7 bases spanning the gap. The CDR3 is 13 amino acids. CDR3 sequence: CASSLDFGYGYTF. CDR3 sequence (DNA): TGTGCCAGCAGCTTGGATTTCGGCTATGGCTACACCTTC.

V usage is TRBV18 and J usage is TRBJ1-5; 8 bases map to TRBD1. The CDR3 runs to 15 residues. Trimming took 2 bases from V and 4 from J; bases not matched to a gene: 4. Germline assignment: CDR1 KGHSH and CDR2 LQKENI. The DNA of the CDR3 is TGTGCCAGCTCACCAAATACAGGGGGGAATCAGCCCCAGCATTTT. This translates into CASSPNTGGNQPQHF.

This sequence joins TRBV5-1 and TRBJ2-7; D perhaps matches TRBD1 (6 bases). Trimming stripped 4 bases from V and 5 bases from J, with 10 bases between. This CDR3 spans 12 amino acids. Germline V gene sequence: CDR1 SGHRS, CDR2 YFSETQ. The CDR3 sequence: CASSNRVDEQYF. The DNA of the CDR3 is TGCGCCAGCAGCAACAGGGTCGACGAGCAGTACTTC.

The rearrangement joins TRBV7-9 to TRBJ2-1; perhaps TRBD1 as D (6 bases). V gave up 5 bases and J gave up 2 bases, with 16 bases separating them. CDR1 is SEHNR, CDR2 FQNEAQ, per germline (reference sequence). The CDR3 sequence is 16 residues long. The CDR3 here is CASSPPGTLTYNEQFF. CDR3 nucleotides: TGTGCCAGCAGCCCACCCGGGACACTTACCTACAATGAGCAGTTCTTC. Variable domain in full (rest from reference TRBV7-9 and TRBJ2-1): DTGVSQNPRHKITKRGQNVTFRCDPISEHNRLYWYRQTLGQGPEFLTYFQNEAQLEKSRLLSDRFSAERPKGSFSTLEIQRTEQGDSAMYLCASSPPGTLTYNEQFFGPGTRLTVL.

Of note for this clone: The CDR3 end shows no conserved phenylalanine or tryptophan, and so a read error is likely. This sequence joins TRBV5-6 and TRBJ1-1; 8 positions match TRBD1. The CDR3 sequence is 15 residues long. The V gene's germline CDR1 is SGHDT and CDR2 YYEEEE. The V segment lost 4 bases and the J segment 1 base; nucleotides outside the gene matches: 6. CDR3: CASSGGTGTNTEAFL. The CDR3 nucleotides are TGTGCCAGCAGCGGGGGGACAGGCACGAACACTGAAGCTTTCCTT.

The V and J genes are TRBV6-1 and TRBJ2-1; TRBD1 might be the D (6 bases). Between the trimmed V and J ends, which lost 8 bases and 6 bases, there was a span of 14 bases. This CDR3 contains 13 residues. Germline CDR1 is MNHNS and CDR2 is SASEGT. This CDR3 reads CASYDRTSNEQFF. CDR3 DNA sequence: TGTGCCAGCTATGACAGGACGTCCAATGAGCAGTTCTTC.

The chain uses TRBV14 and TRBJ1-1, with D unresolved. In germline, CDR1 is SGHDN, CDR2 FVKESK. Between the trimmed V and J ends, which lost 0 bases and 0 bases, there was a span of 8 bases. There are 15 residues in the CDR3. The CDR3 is CASSQDNTMNTEAFF. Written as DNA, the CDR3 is TGTGCCAGCAGCCAAGATAATACAATGAACACTGAAGCTTTCTTT.

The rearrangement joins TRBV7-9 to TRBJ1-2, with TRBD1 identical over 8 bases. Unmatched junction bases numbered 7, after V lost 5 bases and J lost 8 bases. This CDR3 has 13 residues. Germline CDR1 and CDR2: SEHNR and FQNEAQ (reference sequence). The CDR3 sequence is CASSLRGQDGYTF. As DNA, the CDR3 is TGTGCCAGCAGCCTGCGGGGACAGGACGGCTACACCTTC.

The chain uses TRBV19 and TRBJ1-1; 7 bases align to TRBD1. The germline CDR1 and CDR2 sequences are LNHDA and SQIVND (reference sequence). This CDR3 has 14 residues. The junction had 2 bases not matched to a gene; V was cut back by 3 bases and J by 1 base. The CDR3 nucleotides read TGTGCCAGTAGTATGGGACAGAAGAACACTGAAGCTTTCTTT. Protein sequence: CASSMGQKNTEAFF.

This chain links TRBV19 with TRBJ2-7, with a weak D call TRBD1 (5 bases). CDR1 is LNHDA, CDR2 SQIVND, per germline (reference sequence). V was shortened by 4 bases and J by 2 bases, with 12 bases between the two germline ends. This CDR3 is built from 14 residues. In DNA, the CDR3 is TGTGCCAGTAGTACGACAGACACTACCTACGAGCAGTACTTC. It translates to CASSTTDTTYEQYF.

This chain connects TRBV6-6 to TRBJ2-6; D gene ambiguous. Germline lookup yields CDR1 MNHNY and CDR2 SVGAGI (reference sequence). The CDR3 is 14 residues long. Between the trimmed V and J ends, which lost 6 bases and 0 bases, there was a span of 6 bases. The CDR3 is CASSYSSGANVLTF. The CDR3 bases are TGTGCCAGCAGCTATTCCTCTGGGGCCAACGTCCTGACTTTC.

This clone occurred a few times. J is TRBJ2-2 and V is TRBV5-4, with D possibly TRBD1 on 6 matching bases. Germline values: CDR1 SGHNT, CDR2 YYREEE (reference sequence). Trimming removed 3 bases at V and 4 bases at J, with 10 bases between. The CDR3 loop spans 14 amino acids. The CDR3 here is CASSSDSSTGELFF. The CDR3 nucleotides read TGTGCCAGCAGCTCGGACAGTTCCACCGGGGAGCTGTTTTTT.

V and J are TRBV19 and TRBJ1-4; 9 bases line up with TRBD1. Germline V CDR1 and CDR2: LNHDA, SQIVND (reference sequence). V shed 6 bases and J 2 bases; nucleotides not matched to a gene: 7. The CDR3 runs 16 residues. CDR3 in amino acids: CASRRDRVNTNEKLFF. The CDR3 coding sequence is TGTGCCAGTAGAAGGGACAGGGTGAATACTAATGAAAAACTGTTTTTT.

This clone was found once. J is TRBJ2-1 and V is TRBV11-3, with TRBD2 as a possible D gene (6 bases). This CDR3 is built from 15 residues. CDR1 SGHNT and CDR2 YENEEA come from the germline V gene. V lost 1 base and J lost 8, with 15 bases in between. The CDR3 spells CASSLGRDQGDEQFF. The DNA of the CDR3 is TGTGCCAGCAGCTTAGGGAGGGACCAGGGCGATGAGCAGTTCTTC.

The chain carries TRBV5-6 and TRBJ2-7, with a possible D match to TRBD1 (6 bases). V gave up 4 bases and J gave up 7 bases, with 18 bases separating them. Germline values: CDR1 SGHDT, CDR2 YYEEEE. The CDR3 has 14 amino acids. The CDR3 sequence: CASSLGSGQSEQYF. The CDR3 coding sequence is TGTGCCAGCAGCCTGGGATCGGGACAATCGGAGCAGTACTTC.

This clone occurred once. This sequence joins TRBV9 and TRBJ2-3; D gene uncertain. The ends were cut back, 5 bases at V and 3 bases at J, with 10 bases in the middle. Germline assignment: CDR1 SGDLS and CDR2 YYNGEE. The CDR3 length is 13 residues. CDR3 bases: TGTGCCAGCAGAACAGACGCGACAGATACGCAGTATTTT. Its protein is CASRTDATDTQYF.

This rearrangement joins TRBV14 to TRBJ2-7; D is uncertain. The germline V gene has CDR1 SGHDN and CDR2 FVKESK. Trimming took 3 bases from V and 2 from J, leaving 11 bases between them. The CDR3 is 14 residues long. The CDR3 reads CASSQAVGPYEQYF. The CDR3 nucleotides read TGTGCCAGCAGCCAGGCGGTGGGTCCCTACGAGCAGTACTTC.

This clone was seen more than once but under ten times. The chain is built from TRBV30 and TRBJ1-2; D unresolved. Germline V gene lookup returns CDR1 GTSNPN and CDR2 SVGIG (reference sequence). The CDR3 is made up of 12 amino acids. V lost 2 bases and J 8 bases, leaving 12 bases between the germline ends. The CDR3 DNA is TGTGCCTGGAGTCAGGATTATTTGGGCTACACCTTC. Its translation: CAWSQDYLGYTF.

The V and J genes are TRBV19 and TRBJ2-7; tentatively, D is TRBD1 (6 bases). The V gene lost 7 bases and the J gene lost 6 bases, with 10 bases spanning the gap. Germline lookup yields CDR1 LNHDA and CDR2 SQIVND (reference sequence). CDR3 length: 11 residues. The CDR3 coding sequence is TGTGCCAGTACCAGGGGAACCGAGCAGTACTTC. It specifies CASTRGTEQYF.

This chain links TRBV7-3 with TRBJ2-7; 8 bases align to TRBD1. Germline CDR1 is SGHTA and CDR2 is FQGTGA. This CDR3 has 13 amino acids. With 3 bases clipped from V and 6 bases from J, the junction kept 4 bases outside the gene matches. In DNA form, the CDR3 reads TGTGCCAGCAGCTTGATTACAGGGGGCGAGCAGTACTTC. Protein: CASSLITGGEQYF.

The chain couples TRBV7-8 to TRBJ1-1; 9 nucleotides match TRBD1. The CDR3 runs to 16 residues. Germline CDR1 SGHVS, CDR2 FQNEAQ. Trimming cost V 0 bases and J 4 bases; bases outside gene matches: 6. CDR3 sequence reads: CASSLARDRVPTEAFF. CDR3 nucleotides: TGTGCCAGCAGCTTAGCAAGGGACAGGGTGCCCACTGAAGCTTTCTTT.

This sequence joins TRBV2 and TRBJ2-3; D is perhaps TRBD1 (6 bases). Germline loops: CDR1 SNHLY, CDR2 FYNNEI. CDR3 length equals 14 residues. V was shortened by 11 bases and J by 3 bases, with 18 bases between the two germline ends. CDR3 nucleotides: TGTGCCGACGAGGGGGAGTCTGGGACAGATACGCAGTATTTT. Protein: CADEGESGTDTQYF.

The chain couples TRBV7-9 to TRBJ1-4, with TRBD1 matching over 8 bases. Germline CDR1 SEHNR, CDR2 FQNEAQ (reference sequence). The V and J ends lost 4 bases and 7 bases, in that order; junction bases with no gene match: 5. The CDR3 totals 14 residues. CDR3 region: CASSSTGVSEKLFF. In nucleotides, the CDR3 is TGTGCCAGCAGCTCGACAGGGGTCAGTGAAAAACTGTTTTTT.

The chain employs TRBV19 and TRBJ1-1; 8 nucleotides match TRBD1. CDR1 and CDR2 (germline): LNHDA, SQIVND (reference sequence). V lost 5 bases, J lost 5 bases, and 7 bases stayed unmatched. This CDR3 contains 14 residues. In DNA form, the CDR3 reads TGTGCCAGTAGTGAACAGGGGGTGGGGACTGAAGCTTTCTTT. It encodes CASSEQGVGTEAFF.

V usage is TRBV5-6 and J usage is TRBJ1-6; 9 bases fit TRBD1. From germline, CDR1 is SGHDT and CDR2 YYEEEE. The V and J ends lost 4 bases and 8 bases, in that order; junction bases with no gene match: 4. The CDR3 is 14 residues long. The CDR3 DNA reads TGTGCCAGCAGCAAACAGGGGGCGGATTCACCCCTCCACTTT. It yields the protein CASSKQGADSPLHF.

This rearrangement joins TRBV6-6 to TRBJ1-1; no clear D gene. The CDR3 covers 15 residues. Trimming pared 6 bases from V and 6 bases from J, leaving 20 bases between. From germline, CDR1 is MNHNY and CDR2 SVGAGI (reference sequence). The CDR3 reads CASSDVVGVGSEAFF. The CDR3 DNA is TGTGCCAGCAGCGACGTAGTCGGGGTTGGCTCTGAAGCTTTCTTT.

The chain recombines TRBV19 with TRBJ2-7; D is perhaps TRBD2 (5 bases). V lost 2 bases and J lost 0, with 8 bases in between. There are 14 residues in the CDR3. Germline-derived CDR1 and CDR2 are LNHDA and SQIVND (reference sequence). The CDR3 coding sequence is TGTGCCAGTAGTATAAGCAGCGGCTCCTACGAGCAGTACTTC. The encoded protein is CASSISSGSYEQYF.

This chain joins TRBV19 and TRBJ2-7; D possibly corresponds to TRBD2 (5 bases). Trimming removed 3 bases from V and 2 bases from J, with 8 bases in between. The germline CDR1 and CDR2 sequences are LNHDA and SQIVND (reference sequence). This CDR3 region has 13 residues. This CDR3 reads CASSIRGPYEQYF. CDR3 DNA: TGTGCCAGTAGTATTCGGGGTCCCTACGAGCAGTACTTC.